This T cell receptor beta chain was observed in a study of T cell repertoires in cytomegalovirus infection. Study summary: CMV infection together with matching HLA type was indicated by public TCR beta signatures.

This clonotype was counted a few times. Antigen unknown. This CDR3 comprises 11 residues. Deletions cut 11 bases from V and 8 bases from J, with 10 bases between. CDR1 MNHEY and CDR2 SMNVEV come from the germline V gene (reference sequence). The study's findings and limits: Adding up the frequency of public TCR beta families identified people who carried CMV plus the relevant HLA. Dominant in the ex vivo response were TCR beta clonotypes restricted by HLA-C and specific for CMV.

Via MiXCR, TCRdb re-called the reads, giving one row per CDR3 protein. The sample shows about 920,000 distinct CDR3 sequences, roughly 30% of them seen only once. The receptor was derived from a human donor in good health (CMV status not recorded). Some clones in this sample may be carry-over from other donors' samples. The chain has TRBV27 and TRBJ1-6; no reliable D call. Sequencing used cultured CD8+ T cells from PBMCs, obtained from culture after CMV antigen stimulation. Written as DNA, the CDR3 is TGTGCCGCAGGCGCGGATTCACCCCTCCACTTT. It is translated as CAAGADSPLHF.